Shown below are 21 T cell receptor beta chains from a single sample sequenced in a study of Ad26.COV2.S vaccination and SARS-CoV-2 variants. The table came from immunoSEQ multiplex PCR; TCRdb's copy has only in-frame clones and leaves some out. The sample holds about 400,000 clones; about 83% are singletons and the top ten take roughly 7.4%. Treatment indicated: about 20 received Ad26.COV2.S at low or high dose, single or two shots; 5 received placebo; per-sample allocation not given. The investigators took samples on day 63 after the first vaccine or placebo injection. Sequences were derived from peripheral blood, sampled in a trial of Ad26.COV2.S vaccine versus placebo. The receptor set was obtained from a person between 18 and 60 years old who received the Ad26.COV2.S COVID-19 vaccine or a placebo.

Details on this clone: This specimen includes other DNA sequences encoding the same CDR3. The V and J genes are TRBV7-2 and TRBJ2-5, with D uncertain. The V end lost 2 bases, the J end lost 5 bases, and 3 bases lay between the germline ends. In germline, CDR1 is SGHTA, CDR2 FQGNSA. There are 11 residues in the CDR3. The CDR3 here is CASSLSETQYF. The CDR3 DNA reads TGTGCCAGCAGCTTAAGCGAGACCCAGTACTTC.

This chain connects TRBV27 to TRBJ2-7; D is unresolved. CDR3 size: 13 residues. Germline V gene sequence: CDR1 MNHEY, CDR2 SMNVEV (reference sequence). V was trimmed by 2 bases and J by 1 base, leaving 6 bases between them. CDR3 sequence: CASSLKSSYEQYF. CDR3 in DNA: TGTGCCAGCAGTTTAAAGAGTTCCTACGAGCAGTACTTC.

The rearrangement links TRBV5-4 to TRBJ2-2; no firm D call. The germline CDR1 and CDR2 sequences are SGHNT and YYREEE (reference sequence). The CDR3 contains 15 residues. V was cut by 3 bases and J by 5 bases, with 14 bases left in between. CDR3 nucleotides: TGTGCCAGCAGCTCCCCGTCCCAAGGGACCGGGGAGCTGTTTTTT. It encodes CASSSPSQGTGELFF.

This clone was observed a single time. The genes are TRBV11-3 and TRBJ2-2; TRBD2 matches 9 bases. V gave up 4 bases and J gave up 4 bases; unmatched junction bases: 1. Germline V lookup: CDR1 SGHNT, CDR2 YENEEA. The CDR3 runs to 14 residues. The CDR3 region is CASSSLAGTGELFF. Written as DNA, the CDR3 is TGTGCCAGCAGCTCACTAGCGGGCACCGGGGAGCTGTTTTTT.

The rearrangement links TRBV3-1 (or the pseudogene TRBV3-2) to TRBJ1-5; TRBD1 matches 7 bases. Germline V gene data show CDR1 as LGHDT and CDR2 as YNNKEL (reference sequence). This CDR3 is built from 15 residues. V gave up 1 base and J gave up 10 bases; unmatched junction bases: 10. CDR3 loop: CASSQGRQGENPQHF. In nucleotides, the CDR3 is TGTGCCAGCAGCCAAGGGCGTCAGGGGGAAAACCCCCAGCATTTT.

The rearrangement links TRBV11-2 to TRBJ2-5, with TRBD2 identical over 11 bases. Germline values: CDR1 SGHAT, CDR2 FQNNGV. J was trimmed by 5 bases and V by 0 bases; bases with no gene match: 5. The CDR3 length is 16 residues. Written as DNA, the CDR3 is TGTGCCAGCAGCTTAGATCATAGCGGGAGGGCCGAGACCCAGTACTTC. Residues: CASSLDHSGRAETQYF. Full variable domain (outside the CDR3, taken from reference TRBV11-2 and TRBJ2-5): EAGVAQSPRYKIIEKRQSVAFWCNPISGHATLYWYQQILGQGPKLLIQFQNNGVVDDSQLPKDRFSAERLKGVDSTLKIQPAKLEDSAVYLCASSLDHSGRAETQYFGPGTRLLVL.

The chain has TRBV19 and TRBJ1-1; D not resolved. The CDR3 covers 13 residues. From germline, CDR1 is LNHDA and CDR2 SQIVND (reference sequence). V was trimmed by 6 bases and J by 1 base, leaving 9 bases between them. The CDR3 bases are TGTGCCAGTAGGAGGTTTCCGAACACTGAAGCTTTCTTT. It translates to CASRRFPNTEAFF. Combining the CDR3 with reference TRBV19 and TRBJ1-1 gives the whole variable domain DGGITQSPKYLFRKEGQNVTLSCEQNLNHDAMYWYRQDPGQGLRLIYYSQIVNDFQKGDIAEGYSVSREKKESFPLTVTSAQKNPTAFYLCASRRFPNTEAFFGQGTRLTVV.

The chain joins TRBV18 to TRBJ2-1; the D gene is possibly TRBD2 (6 bases). The CDR3 is 16 amino acids. Deletions cut 0 bases from V and 2 bases from J, with 11 bases between. Germline V gene data show CDR1 as KGHSH and CDR2 as LQKENI. The CDR3 DNA sequence: TGTGCCAGCTCACCACCGCGGGATGGGGCCTACAATGAGCAGTTCTTC. Encoded protein: CASSPPRDGAYNEQFF.

The chain uses TRBV5-1 and TRBJ2-7; 9 bases are a match to TRBD1. Trimming cost V 2 bases and J 6 bases; bases outside gene matches: 6. The CDR3 is 14 amino acids. Germline V gives CDR1 SGHRS, CDR2 YFSETQ. For the CDR3, the DNA is TGCGCCAGCAGCTTCGGGACAGGGATCACCGAGCAGTACTTC. It yields the protein CASSFGTGITEQYF.

V and J are TRBV27 and TRBJ2-3; TRBD2 is a possible D gene (6 bases). V gave up 3 bases and J gave up 3 bases, with 7 bases separating them. The CDR3 has 13 amino acids. Germline CDR1 MNHEY, CDR2 SMNVEV (reference sequence). In DNA form, the CDR3 reads TGTGCCAGCAGTTTCCTAGCGACAGATACGCAGTATTTT. Translation: CASSFLATDTQYF.

This clone came up a few times. The gene calls are TRBV7-6 and TRBJ2-5; 9 nucleotides agree with TRBD2. The CDR3 is made up of 16 amino acids. CDR1 is SGHVS, CDR2 FNYEAQ, per germline. The junction had 8 bases not matched to a gene; V was cut back by 2 bases and J by 4 bases. The CDR3 protein is CASSLTTLAGRETQYF. CDR3 coding DNA: TGTGCCAGCAGCTTAACAACACTAGCGGGCAGAGAGACCCAGTACTTC.

This clone was seen repeatedly, ten times or more. The V gene is TRBV3-1 (or the pseudogene TRBV3-2), the J gene TRBJ2-1, with D perhaps TRBD2 (5 bases). The CDR3 totals 12 residues. CDR1 and CDR2 from the germline V gene are LGHDT and YNNKEL (reference sequence). The V end lost 4 bases, the J end lost 9 bases, and 10 bases lay between the germline ends. The DNA of the CDR3 is TGTGCCAGCAGCCCTACTAGGACTGAGCAGTTCTTC. Translation: CASSPTRTEQFF.

The rearrangement uses TRBV29-1 and TRBJ1-1; D gene ambiguous. The germline V gene encodes CDR1 SQVTM and CDR2 ANQGSEA. V was clipped by 3 bases and J by 1 base, with 9 bases between them. The CDR3 is 13 amino acids. In nucleotides, the CDR3 is TGCAGCGTTGATATACATGAGAACACTGAAGCTTTCTTT. Translation gives CSVDIHENTEAFF.

This chain uses TRBV7-9 with TRBJ2-7; 7 bases are a match to TRBD2. The CDR3 has 15 residues. The germline CDR1 and CDR2 sequences are SEHNR and FQNEAQ (reference sequence). The V and J ends lost 5 bases and 3 bases, in that order; junction bases with no gene match: 10. DNA for the CDR3: TGTGCCAGCAGCCGAGTAGCGGGCGAGAACTACGAGCAGTACTTC. Protein sequence: CASSRVAGENYEQYF. The whole variable domain, remainder taken from reference TRBV7-9 and TRBJ2-7, is DTGVSQNPRHKITKRGQNVTFRCDPISEHNRLYWYRQTLGQGPEFLTYFQNEAQLEKSRLLSDRFSAERPKGSFSTLEIQRTEQGDSAMYLCASSRVAGENYEQYFGPGTRLTVT.

The chain carries TRBV7-2 and TRBJ2-5; D remains ambiguous. V lost 7 bases, J lost 7 bases, and 16 bases lay in between. The CDR3 extends over 13 amino acids. Germline V gene sequence: CDR1 SGHTA, CDR2 FQGNSA. The CDR3 DNA sequence: TGTGCCAGCAACCCATCCGGGTTGGTGACCCAGTACTTC. Amino acid sequence: CASNPSGLVTQYF.

This chain connects TRBV5-1 to TRBJ1-2; TRBD1 aligns across 9 bases. The CDR3 runs to 13 residues. V was pared by 0 bases and J by 10 bases, with 4 bases of the junction left unmatched. Germline-derived CDR1 and CDR2 are SGHRS and YFSETQ. In DNA, the CDR3 is TGCGCCAGCAGCTTGGCATGGGACAGGGCCTACACCTTC. Its translation: CASSLAWDRAYTF.

This chain's CDR3 is CASSFSLRADTQYF. The CDR3 coding sequence is TGTGCCAGCAGTTTTTCCCTTCGGGCGGATACGCAGTATTTT. The rearrangement uses TRBV28 and TRBJ2-3, with no clear D. V lost 3 bases and J lost 6, with 13 bases in between. Germline V gene data show CDR1 as MDHEN and CDR2 as SYDVKM. This CDR3 has 14 amino acids.

A single count supports this clone. The rearrangement uses TRBV11-2 and TRBJ2-7; TRBD2 matches 7 bases. The germline V gene has CDR1 SGHAT and CDR2 FQNNGV. The CDR3 is 19 residues long. Unmatched junction bases numbered 22, after V lost 6 bases and J lost 2 bases. The CDR3 sequence is CASRSLRYGERENTYEQYF. The CDR3 DNA reads as TGTGCCAGCAGATCCCTCCGCTACGGGGAGCGGGAAAACACCTACGAGCAGTACTTC.

The chain links TRBV14 to TRBJ2-7; unclear D gene. Trimming took 3 bases from V and 3 from J, leaving 12 bases between them. The CDR3 extends over 14 amino acids. CDR1 is SGHDN, CDR2 FVKESK, per germline. CDR3 in DNA: TGTGCCAGCAGCCAGTCGGGCCGCATCTACGAGCAGTACTTC. It is translated as CASSQSGRIYEQYF.

The gene calls are TRBV6-8 and TRBJ2-1; 9 bases are a match to TRBD1. This CDR3 is 11 amino acids long. Germline loops: CDR1 MNHGY, CDR2 SAAAGT. V was clipped by 7 bases and J by 13 bases; unmatched bases: 5. The CDR3 DNA follows: TGTGCCAGCATTTGGGACAGGGACCAGTTCTTC. The encoded protein is CASIWDRDQFF.

The chain recombines TRBV30 with TRBJ1-1; a possible D gene is TRBD1 (5 bases). The V end lost 0 bases, the J end lost 1 base, and 12 bases lay between the germline ends. This CDR3 spans 15 amino acids. The germline V gene encodes CDR1 GTSNPN and CDR2 SVGIG (reference sequence). The CDR3 loop reads CAWSVWGLENTEAFF. The CDR3, as DNA: TGTGCCTGGAGTGTATGGGGACTGGAGAACACTGAAGCTTTCTTT.